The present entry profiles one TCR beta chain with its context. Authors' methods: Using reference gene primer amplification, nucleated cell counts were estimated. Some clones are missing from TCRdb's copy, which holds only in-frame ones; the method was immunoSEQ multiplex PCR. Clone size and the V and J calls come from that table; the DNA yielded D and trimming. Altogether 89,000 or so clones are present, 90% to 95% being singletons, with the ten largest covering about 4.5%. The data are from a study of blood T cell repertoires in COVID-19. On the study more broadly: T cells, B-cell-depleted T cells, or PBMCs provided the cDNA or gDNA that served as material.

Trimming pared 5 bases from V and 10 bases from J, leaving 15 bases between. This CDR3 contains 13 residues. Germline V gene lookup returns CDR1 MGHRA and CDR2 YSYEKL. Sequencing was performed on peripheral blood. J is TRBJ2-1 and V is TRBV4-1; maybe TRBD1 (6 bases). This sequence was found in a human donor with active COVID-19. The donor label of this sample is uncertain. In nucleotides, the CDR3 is TGCGCCAGCAGCGACAGGTATGATAGAGAGCAGTTCTTC. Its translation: CASSDRYDREQFF.